The 14 T cell receptor beta chains reported below all come from one sample, sequenced in a study of T cell responses to AZD1222 COVID-19 vaccine. The assay was immunoSEQ multiplex PCR, and TCRdb's table has in-frame clones only and misses some. This sample has 80,000 to 95,000 clones, with 88% found just once. Sequencing was performed on peripheral blood, taken on day 0 of MenACWY control vaccination. The receptors here all came from an adult in good health.

V gene TRBV19 combines with J gene TRBJ1-2; 9 bases match TRBD1. The CDR3 spans 14 residues. The ends lost 3 bases at V and 7 bases at J; junction bases unmatched: 6. Germline assignment: CDR1 LNHDA and CDR2 SQIVND (reference sequence). In DNA, the CDR3 is TGTGCCAGTAGTATCCAGGGACAGGGACTTGGCTACACCTTC. Protein product: CASSIQGQGLGYTF.

This sequence joins TRBV5-1 and TRBJ1-1; TRBD1 might be the D (5 bases). Between the trimmed V and J ends, which lost 3 bases and 1 base, there was a span of 13 bases. In germline, CDR1 is SGHRS, CDR2 YFSETQ. CDR3 length: 15 amino acids. The CDR3: CASSYVERGNTEAFF. The CDR3 nucleotides are TGCGCCAGCAGCTACGTAGAAAGGGGGAACACTGAAGCTTTCTTT.

The chain links TRBV19 to TRBJ1-5; D is unresolved. V was shortened by 7 bases and J by 1 base, with 11 bases between the two germline ends. This CDR3 spans 14 amino acids. Germline V gives CDR1 LNHDA, CDR2 SQIVND (reference sequence). CDR3 nucleotides: TGTGCCAGTATAAGCAAGGCGAGCAATCAGCCCCAGCATTTT. Protein sequence: CASISKASNQPQHF.

The chain combines TRBV6-5 with TRBJ2-7; the D gene is possibly TRBD1 (6 bases). V lost 4 bases and J lost 6, with 10 bases in between. Per the germline V gene, CDR1 is MNHEY and CDR2 is SVGAGI. The CDR3 runs 12 residues. In nucleotides, the CDR3 is TGTGCCAGCAGTTCAACAGGGCCCGAGCAGTACTTC. Translating it yields CASSSTGPEQYF.

The chain is built from TRBV7-2 and TRBJ1-1, with D unresolved. Germline V gene lookup returns CDR1 SGHTA and CDR2 FQGNSA. V lost 4 bases and J 0 bases, leaving 18 bases between the germline ends. The CDR3 length is 17 residues. The CDR3 sequence: CASSSVGVVEMNTEAFF. The CDR3 bases are TGTGCCAGCAGCTCCGTGGGTGTAGTTGAGATGAACACTGAAGCTTTCTTT.

V is TRBV28 and J is TRBJ2-2, with 8 bases lining up with TRBD2. Per the germline V gene, CDR1 is MDHEN and CDR2 is SYDVKM. CDR3 length: 14 amino acids. V lost 10 bases and J lost 5; bases outside the gene matches: 9. The CDR3 sequence: CATWGLVVTGELFF. CDR3 sequence (DNA): TGTGCCACTTGGGGACTAGTGGTAACCGGGGAGCTGTTTTTT.

The chain is built from TRBV24-1 and TRBJ2-7, with a weak D call TRBD2 (7 bases). This CDR3 contains 13 residues. Trimming stripped 4 bases from V and 3 bases from J, with 9 bases between. CDR1 is KGHDR and CDR2 is SFDVKD in the germline V gene. Here the CDR3 DNA reads TGTGCCACCAGTGAGGGGGGGCTCTACGAGCAGTACTTC. It codes for CATSEGGLYEQYF.

This sequence joins TRBV27 and TRBJ1-5; 11 nucleotides agree with TRBD1. V shed 3 bases and J 11 bases; nucleotides not matched to a gene: 15. The CDR3 is 17 amino acids. Looked up from germline, CDR1 is MNHEY and CDR2 is SMNVEV (reference sequence). The CDR3 region has the DNA TGTGCCAGCAGTTTTTTGTCGGGGACAGGGGGGACAGGTGCCCAGCATTTT. Encoded protein: CASSFLSGTGGTGAQHF.

This chain uses TRBV7-9 with TRBJ1-5, with no clear D. Trimming stripped 6 bases from V and 1 base from J, with 7 bases between. CDR1 SEHNR and CDR2 FQNEAQ come from the germline V gene (reference sequence). The CDR3 has 13 residues. CDR3 bases: TGTGCCAGCAGACGGGGAAGCAATCAGCCCCAGCATTTT. Residues: CASRRGSNQPQHF. Complete variable domain (other parts from reference TRBV7-9 and TRBJ1-5): DTGVSQNPRHKITKRGQNVTFRCDPISEHNRLYWYRQTLGQGPEFLTYFQNEAQLEKSRLLSDRFSAERPKGSFSTLEIQRTEQGDSAMYLCASRRGSNQPQHFGDGTRLSIL.

V is TRBV7-2 and J is TRBJ1-6; D possibly corresponds to TRBD1 (5 bases). The germline V and J ends were trimmed by 0 bases and 1 base, with 13 bases remaining between them. Germline CDR1 is SGHTA and CDR2 is FQGNSA. This CDR3 is 18 amino acids long. The CDR3 DNA is TGTGCCAGCAGCTTAGCGCATTGGGGCGGGTCCTATAATTCACCCCTCCACTTT. Amino acids: CASSLAHWGGSYNSPLHF.

The chain couples TRBV27 to TRBJ2-3, with 8 bases that match TRBD1. V shed 4 bases, J shed 3 bases, and the junction held 6 bases outside the gene matches. There are 15 residues in the CDR3. Germline values: CDR1 MNHEY, CDR2 SMNVEV (reference sequence). The DNA of the CDR3 is TGTGCCAGCAGTTCACGGACAGGGAGGACAGATACGCAGTATTTT. Translated, it gives CASSSRTGRTDTQYF.

The gene calls are TRBV6-5 and TRBJ1-1, with D hard to call. From germline, CDR1 is MNHEY and CDR2 SVGAGI. With 2 bases removed from V and 14 bases from J, the gap between germline ends came to 15 bases. The CDR3 sequence is 12 residues long. The CDR3 DNA reads TGTGCCAGCAGTTACGACCAACATGAGATGTTCTTT. This encodes CASSYDQHEMFF.

The chain joins TRBV7-3 to TRBJ1-4, with D maybe TRBD1 (6 bases). V lost 5 bases to trimming and J lost 4 bases, with 20 bases between them. CDR3 size: 17 residues. Germline V lookup: CDR1 SGHTA, CDR2 FQGTGA. CDR3 in amino acids: CASSPYIGQPINEKLFF. DNA for the CDR3: TGTGCCAGCAGCCCCTACATCGGACAGCCAATTAATGAAAAACTGTTTTTT. The full variable domain, with the rest looked up from reference TRBV7-3 and TRBJ1-4, is GAGVSQTPSNKVTEKGKYVELRCDPISGHTALYWYRQSLGQGPEFLIYFQGTGAADDSGLPNDRFFAVRPEGSVSTLKIQRTERGDSAVYLCASSPYIGQPINEKLFFGSGTQLSVL.

CDR3 amino acids: CAREGTYTEAFF. The CDR3, as DNA: TGCGCCAGGGAGGGCACCTACACTGAAGCTTTCTTT. The chain is built from TRBV23-1 and TRBJ1-1; the D is unclear. TRBV23-1 has ORF status, its function being uncertain. Trimming took 9 bases from V and 3 from J, leaving 11 bases between them. The CDR3 spans 12 residues.